Described below is a single TCR beta chain sequence and its context. Its antigen is still unknown. It has no much larger one-base neighbor in the sample; base qualities were not kept. According to the study, the label for this sample's time point signals: week 47, end of study. Every vaccine dose consisted of 300 ug of a 20-mer mutant IDH1 peptide in Montanide, administered subcutaneously together with topical imiquimod. Patients received eight vaccinations in weeks 1, 3, 5, 7, 11, 15, 19 and 23, corresponding to visits V03 through V10. Newly diagnosed WHO grade 3 or 4 IDH1-mutant astrocytomas showing loss of nuclear ATRX were present in the donors. The samples were drawn from NOA16, a multicentre, single-arm, open-label phase I trial in Germany that tested a mutant IDH1 peptide vaccine in humans for the first time. Genomic DNA for TCRB sequencing was extracted from EDTA blood using the DNeasy Blood and Tissue Kit.

The library was prepared using the immunoSEQ multiplex PCR assay. Following the manufacturer's protocol, the hsTCRB Kit was used to amplify rearranged TCR beta chain sequences. An Illumina MiSeq was used to sequence the TCRB libraries. On the authors' methods: The proprietary platform of the kit vendor was used for demultiplexing, trimming and gene mapping. TCRdb limited this immuneACCESS table to in-frame rearrangements with V and J called. A share of clones is missing; checked studies link under half to unresolved V genes, and the rest is unexplained. V, J and clone size are those of that table, while D and trimming were read from the DNA. The sample table contains more than 35,000 clones; only one count was recorded for roughly 70% of them. Over 7.5% of the sample is taken by the ten largest. The data originate from a study of a mutant IDH1 vaccine in newly diagnosed glioma (dated by TCRdb to the early 2020s). Some background on the complete study: Vaccination began 4-6 weeks after radiotherapy alone, or alongside temozolomide cycles in the chemotherapy-containing groups. Visit V12 was the week-35 safety follow-up and visit V13 was the week-47 end of study. Prior to enrollment, standard therapy consisting of radiotherapy alone, temozolomide alone, or radiochemotherapy with temozolomide had been administered to patients, with the combination being received by most patients. The approximately 32 treated patients were roughly 60% male and around 40% female, with a mean age of about 38 years. For exploratory analyses, longitudinal TCRB deep sequencing was carried out in roughly 23 treated patients wherever samples were available. Peripheral blood was drawn at six visits: V03 (baseline), V05, V07, V10, V12 and V13.

From the germline V gene, CDR1 is SGHDN and CDR2 is FVKESK. Including the terminal cysteine and phenylalanine, the CDR3 comprises 17 residues. The only DNA kept is the CDR3, 51 bases in frame from the first base. Trimming takes 1 base off V and 6 bases off J; junction bases not matched to a gene: 8. Summary of the overall study and its limitations: The authors noted that analyses of patient blood samples could not be reproduced because of sample limitations. Availability determined which PBMC samples were chosen for TCRB deep sequencing. Immune responses induced by the vaccine were seen in roughly 95% of patients across multiple MHC alleles. Pseudoprogression seemed to be unrelated to changes in the top peripheral T cell clonotypes found by TCRB sequencing.

Material: PBMCs, obtained from a glioma patient whose treatment included an IDH1 peptide vaccine. The chain was built from TRBV14 and TRBJ2-3, with TRBD2 matching 12 junction bases. This clonotype originated in a man aged 35 to 55 with glioma. CDR3 reads: CASSQGDLAGGLDTQYF. The sequence in DNA is TGTGCCAGCAGCCAAGGAGATCTAGCGGGAGGGCTGGATACGCAGTATTTT.